The 14 T cell receptor beta chains reported below all come from one sample, sequenced in a study of CD4+ T cells in melanoma. Profiling relied on immunoSEQ multiplex PCR, and the TCRdb table lists in-frame clones only, not all of them. The table records 50,000 to 60,000 clones, about 70% of them present only once. Specimen: tumor tissue. Receptors were obtained from a human donor with melanoma.

The chain recombines TRBV4-3 with TRBJ1-2; a possible D gene is TRBD1 (5 bases). CDR3 size: 14 residues. Germline V gene data show CDR1 as LGHNA and CDR2 as YSLEER. Trimming took 0 bases from V and 8 from J, leaving 13 bases between them. In DNA, the CDR3 is TGCGCCAGCAGCCAAGATCGGGTCACAGGCGGCTACACCTTC. It is translated as CASSQDRVTGGYTF.

This clone was seen a few times. The V call is TRBV9, the J call TRBJ2-2, with TRBD1 identical over 8 bases. Germline V lookup: CDR1 SGDLS, CDR2 YYNGEE. Trimming took 4 bases from V and 3 from J; bases not matched to a gene: 11. This CDR3 spans 17 amino acids. Here the CDR3 DNA reads TGTGCCAGCAGCCATAACCGGGACAGGATTTACACCGGGGAGCTGTTTTTT. It specifies CASSHNRDRIYTGELFF.

This chain links TRBV18 with TRBJ1-1; D perhaps matches TRBD1 (6 bases). Trimming cost V 4 bases and J 3 bases, with 9 bases left between them. This CDR3 comprises 13 residues. Germline values: CDR1 KGHSH, CDR2 LQKENI. The CDR3 protein is CASSLTGDTEAFF. The CDR3 bases are TGTGCCAGCTCACTGACAGGAGACACTGAAGCTTTCTTT.

The chain employs TRBV23-1 and TRBJ1-3; 7 nucleotides agree with TRBD1. TRBV23-1 is treated as an ORF (open reading frame) with a function not yet certain. This CDR3 contains 17 residues. J lost 2 bases, V lost 2 bases, and 9 bases had no gene match. CDR3 region: CASSQHDRDWPGNTIYF. The CDR3 DNA follows: TGCGCCAGCAGTCAACATGACAGGGACTGGCCTGGAAACACCATATATTTT.

In its sample, this clone was seen a few times. The V gene is TRBV2, the J gene TRBJ1-4; weak D call: TRBD1 (5 bases). This CDR3 is built from 13 residues. Between the trimmed V and J ends, which lost 4 bases and 6 bases, there was a span of 9 bases. Germline V gives CDR1 SNHLY, CDR2 FYNNEI. The DNA of the CDR3 is TGTGCCAGCAGTGTTAGGGACTATGAAAAACTGTTTTTT. Encoded protein: CASSVRDYEKLFF. The variable domain in full, completed from reference TRBV2 and TRBJ1-4, reads EPEVTQTPSHQVTQMGQEVILRCVPISNHLYFYWYRQILGQKVEFLVSFYNNEISEKSEIFDDQFSVERPDGSNFTLKIRSTKLEDSAMYFCASSVRDYEKLFFGSGTQLSVL.

V gene TRBV29-1 combines with J gene TRBJ2-3, with 15 nucleotides matching TRBD2. The CDR3 has 14 residues. With 6 bases clipped from V and 3 bases from J, the junction kept 1 base outside the gene matches. Germline-derived CDR1 and CDR2 are SQVTM and ANQGSEA. The CDR3 region has the DNA TGCAGCGTCGGACTAGCGGGGGGGACAGATACGCAGTATTTT. Encoded protein: CSVGLAGGTDTQYF.

This chain links TRBV12-1 with TRBJ1-3; TRBD1, the table's D call, was not compared with the DNA. TRBV12-1 corresponds to a pseudogene. CDR3 length equals 17 residues. CDR3 sequence reads: CASSSPRWTGAGNTIYF. The CDR3 bases are TGTGCCAGCAGCTCGCCCAGATGGACAGGAGCTGGAAACACCATATATTTT.

This clone was seen only a few times. This CDR3 reads CASSVGVGGNYGYTF. DNA for the CDR3: TGCGCCAGCAGCGTCGGGGTGGGAGGTAACTATGGCTACACCTTC. This chain links TRBV5-1 with TRBJ1-2; D is unresolved. V was trimmed by 4 bases and J by 1 base, leaving 14 bases between them. Germline lookup yields CDR1 SGHRS and CDR2 YFSETQ. The CDR3 is made up of 15 amino acids.

The gene calls are TRBV5-4 and TRBJ2-5, with D possibly TRBD1 on 6 matching bases. Germline values: CDR1 SGHNT, CDR2 YYREEE (reference sequence). Between the trimmed V and J ends, which lost 7 bases and 4 bases, there was a span of 20 bases. CDR3 size: 15 residues. In DNA, the CDR3 is TGTGCCAGCGGCGATCCAGGGGAAGGAAGAGAGACCCAGTACTTC. It translates to CASGDPGEGRETQYF.

This chain links TRBV27 with TRBJ1-5; D may be TRBD1 (5 bases). Germline V lookup: CDR1 MNHEY, CDR2 SMNVEV (reference sequence). The CDR3 runs to 15 residues. Trimming cost V 3 bases and J 3 bases, with 12 bases left between them. The CDR3 protein is CASSLITGNNQPQHF. The CDR3 coding sequence is TGTGCCAGCAGTTTGATAACAGGTAACAATCAGCCCCAGCATTTT.

The V gene is TRBV14, the J gene TRBJ2-7; D is uncertain. The V gene's germline CDR1 is SGHDN and CDR2 FVKESK. The CDR3 contains 13 residues. V lost 1 base to trimming and J lost 6 bases, with 10 bases between them. The CDR3 protein is CASSQVVPSEQYF. The CDR3 nucleotides are TGTGCCAGCAGCCAAGTGGTTCCTTCCGAGCAGTACTTC.

Details on this clone: This sample includes further DNA sequences coding for the same CDR3. The CDR3 loop is CASSLEGYEQYF. As DNA, the CDR3 is TGTGCCAGCAGCTTAGAAGGCTACGAGCAGTACTTC. The chain employs TRBV11-2 and TRBJ2-7; D call uncertain. The CDR3 is made up of 12 amino acids. V lost 0 bases to trimming and J lost 3 bases, with 3 bases between them. Germline CDR1 and CDR2: SGHAT and FQNNGV. The full variable domain, its missing parts supplied by reference TRBV11-2 and TRBJ2-7, is EAGVAQSPRYKIIEKRQSVAFWCNPISGHATLYWYQQILGQGPKLLIQFQNNGVVDDSQLPKDRFSAERLKGVDSTLKIQPAKLEDSAVYLCASSLEGYEQYFGPGTRLTVT.

This chain connects TRBV28 to TRBJ1-1; D gene uncertain. V lost 4 bases to trimming and J lost 1 base, with 7 bases between them. Germline V gene sequence: CDR1 MDHEN, CDR2 SYDVKM. The CDR3 totals 13 residues. CDR3 DNA sequence: TGTGCCAGCAGTTACTCGGGGAACACTGAAGCTTTCTTT. Protein product: CASSYSGNTEAFF.

The V and J genes are TRBV6-5 and TRBJ1-2; 9 nucleotides agree with TRBD1. Germline V gene lookup returns CDR1 MNHEY and CDR2 SVGAGI. CDR3 length equals 11 residues. With 8 bases clipped from V and 8 bases from J, the junction kept 3 bases outside the gene matches. The CDR3 loop is CASSDRGGYTF. The CDR3 DNA sequence: TGTGCCAGCTCGGACAGGGGAGGCTACACCTTC.